This T cell receptor beta chain was obtained from a study of cytomegalovirus exposure and HLA in healthy donors. V gave up 1 base and J gave up 4 bases, with 11 bases separating them. The CDR3 extends over 14 amino acids. The V gene's germline CDR1 is GTSNPN and CDR2 SVGIG (reference sequence). Use of 60 Vbeta and 13 Jbeta primers characterized the PCR. Here immunoSEQ multiplex PCR was the method, and the copy in TCRdb shows in-frame clones only, minus some. The sample has about 260,000 clones; approximately 84% are singletons. Sequenced: PBMCs. This TCR was recovered from a woman between 40 and 50 years old in good health and CMV-seropositive. V is TRBV30 and J is TRBJ2-1; D not certain. CDR3: CAWSGASFYNEQFF. The DNA for the CDR3 is TGTGCCTGGAGTGGGGCCAGTTTTTACAATGAGCAGTTCTTC.